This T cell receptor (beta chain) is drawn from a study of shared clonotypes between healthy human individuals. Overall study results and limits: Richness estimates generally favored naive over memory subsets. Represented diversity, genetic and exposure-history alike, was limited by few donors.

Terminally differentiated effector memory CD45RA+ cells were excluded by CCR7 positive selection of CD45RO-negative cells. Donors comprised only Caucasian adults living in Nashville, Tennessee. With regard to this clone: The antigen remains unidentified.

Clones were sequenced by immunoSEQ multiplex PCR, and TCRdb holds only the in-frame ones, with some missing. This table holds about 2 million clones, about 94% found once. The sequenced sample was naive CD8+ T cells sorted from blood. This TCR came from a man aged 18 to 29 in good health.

CDR3 nucleotide sequence: TGTGCCAGCAGTTCCCGACTAGCGGGGGGCCCCTACGAGCAGTACTTC. It specifies CASSSRLAGGPYEQYF. The V gene is TRBV27, the J gene TRBJ2-7; TRBD2 matches 13 bases. CDR1 and CDR2 (germline): MNHEY, SMNVEV (reference sequence). There are 16 residues in the CDR3. The J segment lost 2 bases and the V segment lost 4 bases, leaving 5 bases of the junction unmatched.